This T cell receptor beta chain was sequenced during a study of cytomegalovirus exposure and HLA in healthy donors. This CDR3 contains 17 residues. V trimming: 1 base; J trimming: 3 bases; junction bases outside the gene matches: 11. Germline lookup yields CDR1 LGHNT and CDR2 FRNRAP. There are a few counts of this clone. 60 Vbeta and 13 Jbeta primers were used in PCR. Data came from immunoSEQ multiplex PCR; TCRdb stores just in-frame clones and leaves some out. The sample gives about 120,000 clones, roughly 9% of which show up once; 5% to 6.5% is in the top ten. The sequenced material came from PBMCs. This TCR came from a woman aged 40-49 years in good health and CMV-seropositive. J is TRBJ2-5 and V is TRBV12-5, with 7 bases that match TRBD1. In DNA form, the CDR3 reads TGTGCTAGTGGTTTGGATCATTCGGGACAGCAGGAAGAGACCCAGTACTTC. It translates to CASGLDHSGQQEETQYF.